A single sample gave rise to the 24 T cell receptor beta chains below, sequenced in a study of regulatory T cells in long-lasting Graves disease. The time point was: persistent/refractory GD, antithyroid drugs over 5 years with positive TRAb. Following extraction of RNA from PBMCs, that RNA was used to make the TCR library. iRepertoire HTBI primers and Arm-PCR of CDR3 regions built TCR beta libraries. TCRdb re-analysed the multiplex PCR reads in MiXCR, keeping a single row per CDR3 protein. Here the sample spans 400,000 to 500,000 distinct CDR3 sequences, 20% to 25% being singletons. The starting material was peripheral blood mononuclear cells (PBMCs), obtained when the disease was refractory, from a patient treated with antithyroid drugs. The source is a female donor with Graves disease.

Only a few counts were recorded for this clonotype. The CDR3 here is CASSLEIRQSGYTF. The CDR3 bases are TGCGCCAGCAGCTTGGAGATTCGACAGTCTGGCTACACCTTC. This chain links TRBV5-1 with TRBJ1-2; tentative D call: TRBD1 (5 bases). Trimming left V 0 bases short and J 7 bases short, with 13 bases between. This CDR3 spans 14 amino acids. Germline CDR1 reads SGHRS; CDR2 reads YFSETQ.

This clonotype was seen more than once but under ten times. A much larger clone differs by one base, so this may be a read error. V and J are TRBV12-3 or TRBV12-4 and TRBJ2-1, with 10 bases aligning to TRBD2. This CDR3 is 15 amino acids long. The CDR3: CASSLQGLADNEQLF. Written as DNA, the CDR3 is TGTGCCAGCAGTTTACAAGGACTAGCGGACAATGAGCAGCTCTTC.

The V call is TRBV9, the J call TRBJ1-6; no reliable D call. The V end lost 2 bases, the J end lost 7 bases, and 4 bases lay between the germline ends. This CDR3 is built from 12 residues. Per the germline V gene, CDR1 is SGDLS and CDR2 is YYNGEE. CDR3 residues: CASSVPNSPLHF. The CDR3 DNA follows: TGTGCCAGCAGCGTCCCCAATTCACCCCTCCACTTT. Filled out from reference TRBV9 and TRBJ1-6, the complete variable domain reads DSGVTQTPKHLITATGQRVTLRCSPRSGDLSVYWYQQSLDQGLQFLIQYYNGEERAKGNILERFSAQQFPDLHSELNLSSLELGDSALYFCASSVPNSPLHFGNGTRLTVT.

This clonotype is deemed medium-sized. The chain combines TRBV6-9 with TRBJ1-5; unclear D gene. From germline, CDR1 is MNHGY and CDR2 SVAAGI. The CDR3 is made up of 14 amino acids. Deletions cut 4 bases from V and 8 bases from J, with 15 bases between. The CDR3 spells CASSLTAGGEPQHF. CDR3 DNA sequence: TGTGCCAGCAGTTTGACCGCCGGTGGGGAGCCCCAGCATTTT.

In its sample, this clonotype was seen many times. The chain recombines TRBV28 with TRBJ1-2; D unresolved. The V and J ends lost 1 base and 6 bases respectively, with 12 bases between them. CDR1 MDHEN and CDR2 SYDVKM come from the germline V gene. The CDR3 runs to 14 residues. CDR3 DNA: TGTGCCAGCAGTTTATACGGCTTGCCCAATGGCTACACCTTC. Translated, it gives CASSLYGLPNGYTF.

This clonotype was seen repeatedly, ten times or more. V is TRBV24-1 and J is TRBJ1-1; maybe TRBD1 (6 bases). The CDR3 loop spans 14 amino acids. The germline V and J ends were trimmed by 4 bases and 5 bases, with 13 bases remaining between them. Germline lookup yields CDR1 KGHDR and CDR2 SFDVKD. CDR3 amino acids: CATSDRTGLTEAFF. The CDR3 nucleotides are TGTGCCACCAGTGACCGCACAGGGTTGACTGAAGCTTTCTTT.

A few counts support this clonotype. The genes are TRBV9 and TRBJ1-2, with D maybe TRBD1 (6 bases). Germline loops: CDR1 SGDLS, CDR2 YYNGEE. The CDR3 consists of 14 residues. V was shortened by 8 bases and J by 6 bases, with 20 bases between the two germline ends. CDR3 loop: CASGGGWATNGYTF. In DNA form, the CDR3 reads TGTGCCAGTGGAGGGGGTTGGGCGACTAATGGCTACACCTTC.

This clonotype was found many times. This chain uses TRBV28 with TRBJ2-7, with 13 bases that match TRBD2. Germline CDR1 reads MDHEN; CDR2 reads SYDVKM. The length of the CDR3 is 17 residues. J was trimmed by 3 bases and V by 5 bases; bases with no gene match: 10. CDR3 loop: CASSLAPWTSGSYEQYF. CDR3 nucleotides: TGTGCCAGCAGTCTCGCTCCCTGGACTAGCGGGAGCTACGAGCAGTACTTC.

This clonotype was detected ten times or more. The V call is TRBV28, the J call TRBJ1-5; perhaps TRBD1 as D (5 bases). The CDR3 totals 16 residues. Germline CDR1 MDHEN, CDR2 SYDVKM. Deletions cut 3 bases from V and 3 bases from J, with 15 bases between. CDR3 sequence (DNA): TGTGCCAGCAGTTTGAGGGGCGGGAGCAACAATCAGCCCCAGCATTTT. This codes for CASSLRGGSNNQPQHF.

The table lists this clonotype with a few counts. The rearrangement uses TRBV30 and TRBJ2-7; TRBD1 matches at 8 bases. The CDR3 is 16 residues long. Germline trimming cut 4 bases from V and 6 bases from J; bases unmatched to any gene: 17. Germline CDR1 reads GTSNPN; CDR2 reads SVGIG (reference sequence). The CDR3 coding sequence is TGTGCCTGGACCCCACCCCCTGGACAGGGATTTGGCGAGCAGTACTTC. Translating gives CAWTPPPGQGFGEQYF.

This clonotype was seen ten or more times. V gene TRBV11-1 combines with J gene TRBJ2-2; 7 bases are shared with TRBD2. This CDR3 comprises 15 residues. J lost 0 bases, V lost 5 bases, and 3 bases had no gene match. The germline V gene has CDR1 SGHAT and CDR2 FQDESV (reference sequence). The CDR3 reads CASSHGLANTGELFF. CDR3 DNA sequence: TGTGCCAGCAGCCACGGACTAGCGAACACCGGGGAGCTGTTTTTT.

Many counts were recorded for this clonotype. This chain links TRBV28 with TRBJ2-7; 11 positions match TRBD2. The J segment lost 4 bases and the V segment lost 6 bases, leaving 5 bases of the junction unmatched. Germline CDR1 is MDHEN and CDR2 is SYDVKM. The CDR3 loop spans 14 amino acids. DNA for the CDR3: TGTGCCAGCAGACCTCCTAGCGGGAGGTACGAGCAGTACTTC. This sequence encodes CASRPPSGRYEQYF.

This clonotype was seen a handful of times. The chain uses TRBV25-1 and TRBJ1-5; tentative D call: TRBD1 (5 bases). This CDR3 is built from 15 residues. In germline, CDR1 is MGHDK, CDR2 SYGVNS. Between the trimmed V and J ends, which lost 6 bases and 0 bases, there was a span of 12 bases. CDR3 DNA: TGTGCCAGCAGCGCAGACAGATTTAGCAATCAGCCCCAGCATTTT. Translated, it gives CASSADRFSNQPQHF.

Only a few counts were recorded for this clonotype. The rearrangement uses TRBV27 and TRBJ2-3, with 8 bases matching TRBD1. Looked up from germline, CDR1 is MNHEY and CDR2 is SMNVEV (reference sequence). With V trimmed by 5 bases and J by 4 bases, 8 bases remained unmatched. This CDR3 contains 15 residues. For the CDR3, the DNA is TGTGCCAGCAGTCTAGGACAGGGATTCGCAGATACGCAGTATTTT. Encoded protein: CASSLGQGFADTQYF.

This clonotype was seen ten or more times. The genes are TRBV7-9 and TRBJ2-7, with 8 positions matching TRBD2. J gave up 4 bases and V 5 bases, and 13 bases lay outside the gene matches. Germline V CDR1 and CDR2: SEHNR, FQNEAQ (reference sequence). There are 16 residues in the CDR3. This CDR3 is CASSQTATAGVYEQYF. The DNA for the CDR3 is TGTGCCAGCAGCCAGACGGCGACAGCGGGAGTTTACGAGCAGTACTTC.

This chain joins TRBV7-3 and TRBJ2-5; a weak D match, TRBD1 (5 bases). This CDR3 is built from 16 residues. Looked up from germline, CDR1 is SGHTA and CDR2 is FQGTGA. V shed 5 bases and J shed 1 base, with 17 bases lying between them. CDR3 DNA sequence: TGTGCCAGCAGCCCACACGAAAGGACACTCCAAGAGACCCAGTACTTC. Translating gives CASSPHERTLQETQYF.

This clonotype has at least ten counts. The CDR3 sequence: CASSSQGGGRGNTIYF. DNA for the CDR3: TGTGCCAGCAGTTCACAGGGAGGGGGTAGAGGAAACACCATATATTTT. The chain links TRBV6-4 to TRBJ1-3, with D perhaps TRBD1 (6 bases). Trimming pared 5 bases from V and 4 bases from J, leaving 18 bases between. The germline V gene has CDR1 MRHNA and CDR2 SNTAGT. CDR3 length: 16 amino acids.

The V call is TRBV19, the J call TRBJ1-5; D unclear. The CDR3 sequence is 16 residues long. Germline V lookup: CDR1 LNHDA, CDR2 SQIVND (reference sequence). Trimming removed 6 bases at V and 1 base at J, with 16 bases between. CDR3 bases: TGTGCCAGTAGGCGGGGAAGGGATCCAAGCAATCAGCCCCAGCATTTT. This translates into CASRRGRDPSNQPQHF.

The rearrangement joins TRBV20-1 to TRBJ1-6; 7 bases agree with TRBD1. The CDR3 has 14 residues. Germline V CDR1 and CDR2: DFQATT, SNEGSKA (reference sequence). J was trimmed by 4 bases and V by 3 bases; bases with no gene match: 3. The CDR3: CSARGQLYNSPLHF. CDR3 sequence (DNA): TGCAGTGCTAGGGGACAGTTATATAATTCACCCCTCCACTTT.

This clonotype was seen repeatedly, ten times or more. The chain recombines TRBV6-1 with TRBJ2-6; D may be TRBD1 or TRBD2 (6 bases each). Per the germline V gene, CDR1 is MNHNS and CDR2 is SASEGT. CDR3 length equals 17 residues. Between the trimmed V and J ends, which lost 8 bases and 1 base, there was a span of 18 bases. The CDR3 nucleotides are TGTGCCAGCGGTCTCTCCGGGGGCCGATCTGGGGCCAACGTCCTGACTTTC. Translated: CASGLSGGRSGANVLTF.

This clonotype came up many times. As DNA, the CDR3 is TGTGCCAGCAGTTTCGCGGGGTTGGATAGGACCTACACTGAAGCTTTCTTT. The encoded protein is CASSFAGLDRTYTEAFF. This chain joins TRBV12-3 or TRBV12-4 and TRBJ1-1, with D unclear. The CDR3 is 17 amino acids. Trimming removed 3 bases from V and 3 bases from J, with 20 bases in between.

With respect to this clonotype: With a much larger clone just one base away, this may be a read error. The chain couples TRBV11-2 to TRBJ1-2; D gene uncertain. The V end lost 7 bases, the J end lost 8 bases, and 17 bases lay between the germline ends. Germline V gives CDR1 SGHAT, CDR2 FQNNGV. The CDR3 spans 13 residues. The CDR3 DNA reads TGTGCCAGCAACCCCCTTTGGTGGGAAGGCTACACCTTC. Amino acids: CASNPLWWEGYTF.

This clonotype was detected ten times or more. The chain carries TRBV29-1 and TRBJ2-7; 8 bases agree with TRBD1. This CDR3 spans 13 amino acids. The germline V gene encodes CDR1 SQVTM and CDR2 ANQGSEA. The V and J ends lost 4 bases and 4 bases, in that order; junction bases with no gene match: 6. Written as DNA, the CDR3 is TGCAGCGTTGGCGACAGGGGCTTTTACGAGCAGTACTTC. This gives the protein CSVGDRGFYEQYF.

This CDR3 is CASSSPGLAGGPSSYNEQFF. The CDR3 nucleotides are TGTGCCAGCAGCTCCCCGGGACTAGCGGGAGGCCCGAGCTCCTACAATGAGCAGTTCTTC. The chain uses TRBV11-2 and TRBJ2-1; the match to TRBD2 covers 15 bases. Trimming removed 4 bases from V and 0 bases from J; junction bases left unmatched: 10. The CDR3 has 20 residues. Germline values: CDR1 SGHAT, CDR2 FQNNGV.